This T cell receptor (beta chain) was retrieved from a study of cytomegalovirus exposure and HLA in healthy donors. Study context: The roughly 120 validation repertoires, a later analysis reported, used the same platform as the approximately 650 first-cohort repertoires.

The donors were members of the 120-subject validation cohort (separate from the approximately 670-subject first cohort). In the case of this clone: No antigen is known for it.

The data were produced by immunoSEQ multiplex PCR, yet TCRdb's version contains in-frame clones alone and is incomplete. The data show around 190,000 clones, 86% seen once. General study findings and limits: Subsequent analysis revealed that first-cohort TCR clusters tended to co-occur in the 110 or so validation repertoires. Cytomegalovirus-associated TCR beta chains were listed, numbering more than 150.

Germline CDR1 reads LGHNA; CDR2 reads YNFKEQ. V lost 1 base and J lost 3, with 15 bases in between. The CDR3 length is 16 residues. This chain connects TRBV4-2 to TRBJ1-1; D gene ambiguous. The TCR comes from a man under 40 in good health and CMV-seropositive. Sequencing was performed on PBMCs. As DNA, the CDR3 is TGTGCCAGCAGCCAAGCAATGCCCGACCCTGACACTGAAGCTTTCTTT. It specifies CASSQAMPDPDTEAFF.